One sample yielded the 7 T cell receptor beta chains listed below, sequenced in a study of shared clonotypes between healthy human individuals. Sequencing used immunoSEQ multiplex PCR; TCRdb keeps in-frame clones, though not all of them. The data contain hundreds of thousands of clones, around three quarters of them singletons. The specimen sequenced was memory CD4+ T cells sorted from blood. Subset of the sample: CD45RA-negative fraction. Source of these receptors: a woman aged 25 to 39 in good health.

This chain joins TRBV7-2 and TRBJ1-1; tentative D call: TRBD1 (6 bases). The germline V gene has CDR1 SGHTA and CDR2 FQGNSA. This CDR3 is 14 amino acids long. V lost 4 bases to trimming and J lost 3 bases, with 12 bases between them. CDR3 in amino acids: CASSSPWTDTEAFF. The DNA for the CDR3 is TGTGCCAGCAGCTCCCCTTGGACAGACACTGAAGCTTTCTTT.

The chain is built from TRBV7-3 and TRBJ2-2; D assignment may be TRBD1 or TRBD2 (5 bases each). The CDR3 length is 13 residues. Trimming cost V 5 bases and J 6 bases, with 10 bases left between them. Germline V lookup: CDR1 SGHTA, CDR2 FQGTGA. Here the CDR3 reads CASSNRDAGELFF. CDR3 DNA: TGTGCCAGCAGCAACCGGGACGCCGGGGAGCTGTTTTTT.

The rearrangement joins TRBV7-2 to TRBJ2-3, with D perhaps TRBD2 (6 bases). V was clipped by 2 bases and J by 4 bases, with 16 bases between them. Germline loops: CDR1 SGHTA, CDR2 FQGNSA. The CDR3 has 16 amino acids. CDR3 DNA sequence: TGTGCCAGCAGCTTACGCGGGACGAGGGGATCAGATACGCAGTATTTT. Translated, it gives CASSLRGTRGSDTQYF.

The chain couples TRBV11-2 to TRBJ1-1; D is unclear. This CDR3 has 15 residues. The germline V gene encodes CDR1 SGHAT and CDR2 FQNNGV. Trimming cost V 2 bases and J 2 bases, with 12 bases left between them. CDR3 amino acids: CASSLYAGANTEAFF. CDR3 nucleotide sequence: TGTGCCAGCAGCTTATATGCAGGCGCTAACACTGAAGCTTTCTTT.

The chain has TRBV7-9 and TRBJ2-1; 11 positions match TRBD2. CDR1 and CDR2 (germline): SEHNR, FQNEAQ (reference sequence). V lost 5 bases, J lost 2 bases, and 5 bases stayed unmatched. This CDR3 contains 16 residues. The CDR3 DNA sequence: TGTGCCAGCAGCCTGGGGACTAGCGGAGCCTACAATGAGCAGTTCTTC. Its protein product is CASSLGTSGAYNEQFF.

This clone appeared a single time. CDR3 nucleotide sequence: TGCAGCGTTGAAGGGTCTAGCGGGAGTACCTACGAGCAGTACTTC. Amino acids: CSVEGSSGSTYEQYF. This chain uses TRBV29-1 with TRBJ2-7; 10 bases line up with TRBD2. The CDR3 has 15 residues. The junction had 5 bases not matched to a gene; V was cut back by 1 base and J by 2 bases. In germline, CDR1 is SQVTM, CDR2 ANQGSEA.

The V gene is TRBV7-8, the J gene TRBJ2-2, with 9 nucleotides matching TRBD1. Trimming at V came to 2 bases and at J to 4 bases, leaving 5 bases not matched to a gene. The CDR3 has 16 amino acids. Looked up from germline, CDR1 is SGHVS and CDR2 is FQNEAQ. The CDR3 DNA reads TGTGCCAGCAGCTTAATACAGGGGGCGACCACCGGGGAGCTGTTTTTT. Amino acid sequence: CASSLIQGATTGELFF.